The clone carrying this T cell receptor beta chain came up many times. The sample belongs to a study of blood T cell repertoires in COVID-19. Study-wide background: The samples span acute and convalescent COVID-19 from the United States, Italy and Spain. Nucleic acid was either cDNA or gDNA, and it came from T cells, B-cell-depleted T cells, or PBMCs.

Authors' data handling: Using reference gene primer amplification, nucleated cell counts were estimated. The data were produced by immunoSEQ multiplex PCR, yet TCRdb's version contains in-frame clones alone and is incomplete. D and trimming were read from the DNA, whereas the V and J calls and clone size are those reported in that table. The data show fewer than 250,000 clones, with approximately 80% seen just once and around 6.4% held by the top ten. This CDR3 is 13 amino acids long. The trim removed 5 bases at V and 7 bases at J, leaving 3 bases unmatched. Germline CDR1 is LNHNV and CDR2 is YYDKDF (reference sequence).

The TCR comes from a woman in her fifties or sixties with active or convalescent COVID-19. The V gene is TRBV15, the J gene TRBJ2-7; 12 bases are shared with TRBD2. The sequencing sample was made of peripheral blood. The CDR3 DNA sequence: TGTGCCACCAGCTTCGGACTAGCGGGAGAGCAGTACTTC. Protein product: CATSFGLAGEQYF. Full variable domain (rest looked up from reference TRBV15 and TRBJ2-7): DAMVIQNPRYQVTQFGKPVTLSCSQTLNHNVMYWYQQKSSQAPKLLFHYYDKDFNNEADTPDNFQSRRPNTSFCFLDIRSPGLGDTAMYLCATSFGLAGEQYFGPGTRLTVT.